These T cell receptor beta chains were read from a single sample in a study of STAT5B mutations in CD4+ large granular lymphocyte leukemia. TCRdb's copy holds only in-frame clones and misses some; the assay was immunoSEQ multiplex PCR. Among approximately 30,000 clones listed, roughly 79% were seen once. The sample was CD4+ T cells from blood buffy coats. Receptors originate from a human donor in good health. The CDR3 runs from the conserved cysteine through the conserved F or W. Each record gives: CDR3 length, D gene, V gene, J gene, clone size, CDR3 protein, CDR3 DNA. D genes are given only for firm matches. The size entry is marked missing in some rows and otherwise reads once, few, many or a size class.

>14|NA|TRBV6-5|TRBJ1-2|NA
CASSSPTGHYGYTF
TGTGCCAGCAGCTCTCCGACAGGCCACTATGGCTACACCTTC
>15|NA|TRBV5-1|TRBJ2-6|few
CASSFSSAGANVLTF
TGCGCCAGCAGCTTTAGCAGCGCTGGGGCCAACGTCCTGACTTTC
>13|NA|TRBV29-1|TRBJ1-4|NA
CSVASGKGEKLFF
TGCAGCGTCGCTTCAGGAAAGGGTGAAAAACTGTTTTTT
>14|NA|TRBV27|TRBJ1-5|NA
CASLKLGSNQPQHF
TGTGCCAGCCTTAAATTGGGTAGCAATCAGCCCCAGCATTTT
>18|TRBD2|TRBV4-2|TRBJ2-1|NA
CVSSQDLSPSGRTNEQFF
TGTGTCAGCAGCCAAGATCTTTCGCCCAGCGGGAGGACTAATGAGCAGTTCTTC
>17|TRBD2|TRBV7-3|TRBJ2-4|NA
CASSPSPSGLAKNIQYF
TGTGCCAGCAGCCCATCGCCTAGCGGATTAGCCAAAAACATTCAGTACTTC
>13|NA|TRBV7-9|TRBJ1-4|NA
CASSSLTNEKLFF
TGTGCCAGCAGCTCCTTAACTAATGAAAAACTGTTTTTT
>16|TRBD1|TRBV11-2|TRBJ2-7|NA
CASSLGVDRGAYEQYF
TGTGCCAGCAGCTTAGGGGTGGACAGGGGGGCCTACGAGCAGTACTTC
>14|NA|TRBV7-2|TRBJ1-2|NA
CASSLLTRNYGYTF
TGTGCCAGCAGCTTACTTACTCGGAACTATGGCTACACCTTC
>14|TRBD2|TRBV28|TRBJ2-1|NA
CASSWTSGRSEQFF
TGTGCCAGCAGTTGGACTAGCGGGAGGTCAGAGCAGTTCTTC
>15|TRBD2|TRBV4-3|TRBJ2-1|NA
CASSQELAGGGEQFF
TGCGCCAGCAGCCAAGAACTAGCGGGAGGGGGTGAGCAGTTCTTC
>16|NA|TRBV10-3|TRBJ2-7|NA
CAISEGQRKSGYEQYF
TGTGCCATCAGTGAGGGACAGCGGAAGAGCGGATACGAGCAGTACTTC
>15|NA|TRBV11-2|TRBJ1-4|NA
CASSLVRQFNEKLFF
TGTGCCAGCAGCTTAGTTCGTCAGTTTAATGAAAAACTGTTTTTT
>14|NA|TRBV5-1|TRBJ1-2|NA
CASSLDGEGYGYTF
TGCGCCAGCAGCTTGGATGGGGAGGGCTATGGCTACACCTTC
>11|NA|TRBV28|TRBJ2-5|NA
CASSSVRTQYF
TGTGCCAGCAGTTCCGTTCGGACCCAGTACTTC
>15|NA|TRBV10-1|TRBJ1-3|NA
CASSEDRSSGNTIYF
TGCGCCAGCAGTGAGGACAGAAGCTCTGGAAACACCATATATTTT
>15|TRBD2|TRBV6-1|TRBJ2-1|once
CASKQIAGPYNEQFF
TGTGCCAGCAAGCAAATAGCGGGCCCTTACAATGAGCAGTTCTTC
>14|NA|TRBV4-3|TRBJ2-3|NA
CASSQGDLPTVQYF
TGCGCCAGCAGCCAAGGGGACCTCCCGACTGTGCAGTATTTT
>14|NA|TRBV6-5|TRBJ1-1|NA
CASSYGTENTEAFF
TGTGCCAGCAGTTACGGGACGGAGAACACTGAAGCTTTCTTT
>14|NA|TRBV28|TRBJ2-1|NA
CASRNRGNYNEQFF
TGTGCCAGCAGGAATCGCGGGAACTACAATGAGCAGTTCTTC
>15|NA|TRBV18|TRBJ1-1|NA
CASSPLQGLNTEAFF
TGTGCCAGCTCACCACTTCAGGGGTTGAACACTGAAGCTTTCTTT
>15|NA|TRBV30|TRBJ1-1|NA
CAWSGRGGRGTEAFF
TGTGCCTGGAGTGGGCGCGGGGGGCGGGGAACTGAAGCTTTCTTT
>19|NA|TRBV7-8|TRBJ2-5|NA
CASSTLGTPPTGYQETQYF
TGTGCCAGCAGCACCCTAGGGACACCTCCGACGGGGTACCAAGAGACCCAGTACTTC
>14|NA|TRBV6-1|TRBJ1-4|NA
CASSATGPPEKLFF
TGTGCCAGCAGTGCTACCGGGCCCCCCGAAAAACTGTTTTTT
>15|NA|TRBV2|TRBJ2-5|NA
CASSIGTGSRGTQYF
TGTGCCAGCAGCATCGGGACGGGTTCACGGGGGACCCAGTACTTC
>16|NA|TRBV10-1|TRBJ2-2|NA
CASSDRGAMDTGELFF
TGCGCCAGCAGTGATCGGGGGGCGATGGACACCGGGGAGCTGTTTTTT
>16|NA|TRBV4-3|TRBJ2-1|NA
CASSQEVYRAYNEQFF
TGCGCCAGCAGCCAAGAGGTGTACAGGGCGTACAATGAGCAGTTCTTC
>13|NA|TRBV7-6|TRBJ2-5|NA
CASSLGPRETQYF
TGTGCCAGCAGCTTAGGCCCCCGAGAGACCCAGTACTTC
>15|TRBD2|TRBV11-2|TRBJ2-7|NA
CASRKTSGSVYEQYF
TGTGCCAGCAGAAAAACTAGCGGGAGCGTCTACGAGCAGTACTTC
>13|NA|TRBV27|TRBJ1-1|NA
CASGLQGKGEAFF
TGTGCCAGCGGATTACAGGGTAAGGGTGAAGCTTTCTTT
>14|NA|TRBV19|TRBJ1-2|few
CASRRRGEAYGYTF
TGTGCCAGTAGACGCCGGGGGGAGGCCTATGGCTACACCTTC
>13|NA|TRBV28|TRBJ2-5|NA
CASSFPGRETQYF
TGTGCCAGCAGTTTCCCAGGGAGAGAGACCCAGTACTTC
>14|TRBD1|TRBV6-1|TRBJ2-7|NA
CASIRDRGLYEQYF
TGTGCCAGTATCCGGGACAGGGGCCTTTACGAGCAGTACTTC
>20|NA|TRBV18|TRBJ1-2|once
CASSPLPLPTASADGYGYTF
TGTGCCAGCTCACCACTTCCTCTTCCGACAGCCTCGGCAGACGGGTATGGCTACACCTTC
>15|NA|TRBV7-2|TRBJ2-7|NA
CASSLTGTEGREQYF
TGTGCCAGCAGCTTGACCGGGACTGAGGGCCGGGAGCAGTACTTC
>17|NA|TRBV4-2|TRBJ1-3|NA
CASSQAPLGGRGNTIYF
TGTGCCAGCAGCCAAGCGCCCCTGGGGGGGCGGGGAAACACCATATATTTT
>12|NA|TRBV4-1|TRBJ2-2|NA
CASTSTTGELFF
TGCGCCAGCACATCCACCACCGGGGAGCTGTTTTTT